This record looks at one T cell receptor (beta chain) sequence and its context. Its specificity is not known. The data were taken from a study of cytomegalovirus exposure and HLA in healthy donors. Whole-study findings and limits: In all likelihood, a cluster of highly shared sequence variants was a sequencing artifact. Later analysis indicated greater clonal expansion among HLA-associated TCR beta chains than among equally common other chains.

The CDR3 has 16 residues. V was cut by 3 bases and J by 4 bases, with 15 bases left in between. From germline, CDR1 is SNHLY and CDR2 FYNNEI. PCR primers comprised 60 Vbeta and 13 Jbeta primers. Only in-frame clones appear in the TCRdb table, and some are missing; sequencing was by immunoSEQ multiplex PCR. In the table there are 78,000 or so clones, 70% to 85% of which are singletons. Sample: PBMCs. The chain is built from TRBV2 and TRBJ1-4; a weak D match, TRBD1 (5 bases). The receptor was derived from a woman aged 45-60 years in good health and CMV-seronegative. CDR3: CASSDSRGRVNEKLFF. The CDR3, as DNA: TGTGCCAGCAGTGATTCACGGGGGAGGGTTAATGAAAAACTGTTTTTT.